The 18 T cell receptor beta chains given below trace back to one sample, sequenced in a study of blood T cell repertoires in COVID-19. Clones were sequenced by immunoSEQ multiplex PCR, and TCRdb holds only the in-frame ones, with some missing. The table has about 67,000 clones, around 87% seen once. The sequencing sample was made of peripheral blood. The receptors stem from a man aged 45-65 years with active COVID-19.

The J gene is TRBJ2-2, the V gene TRBV5-1, with a tentative D call TRBD2 (5 bases). Trimming took off 1 base at V and 2 bases at J, with 12 bases between the two ends. Per germline, CDR1 SGHRS and CDR2 YFSETQ. This CDR3 contains 16 residues. CDR3 bases: TGCGCCAGCAGCTTGTCGGCAGGAGGTAACACCGGGGAGCTGTTTTTT. Translating gives CASSLSAGGNTGELFF.

The chain recombines TRBV6-5 with TRBJ1-5; 9 nucleotides match TRBD1. J gave up 6 bases and V 8 bases, and 5 bases lay outside the gene matches. Germline CDR1 is MNHEY and CDR2 is SVGAGI. The CDR3 contains 13 residues. The CDR3 DNA reads as TGTGCCAGCCGGACAGGGGAGCGTCAGCCCCAGCATTTT. This codes for CASRTGERQPQHF.

This chain links TRBV28 with TRBJ1-6, with a possible D match to TRBD1 (5 bases). The V gene's germline CDR1 is MDHEN and CDR2 SYDVKM. This CDR3 has 14 residues. V was shortened by 6 bases and J by 10 bases, with 16 bases between the two germline ends. CDR3: CASRGGPYGSPLHF. The CDR3 DNA is TGTGCCAGCAGGGGGGGACCTTACGGGTCACCCCTCCACTTT.

The CDR3 protein is CASSLRGKNIQYF. The CDR3 DNA follows: TGTGCCAGCAGTTTGCGGGGAAAAAACATTCAGTACTTC. The chain employs TRBV27 and TRBJ2-4; D is possibly TRBD2 (6 bases). The CDR3 has 13 residues. Looked up from germline, CDR1 is MNHEY and CDR2 is SMNVEV (reference sequence). The V end lost 3 bases, the J end lost 4 bases, and 7 bases lay between the germline ends.

V is TRBV4-1 and J is TRBJ1-4; 7 bases match TRBD1. The CDR3 runs to 15 residues. V gave up 4 bases and J gave up 7 bases; unmatched junction bases: 9. From germline, CDR1 is MGHRA and CDR2 YSYEKL. Here the CDR3 reads CASSPQGNRGEKLFF. Written as DNA, the CDR3 is TGCGCCAGCAGCCCACAGGGGAACAGGGGTGAAAAACTGTTTTTT.

The sample holds one count of this clone. V is TRBV11-2 and J is TRBJ2-1, with 8 bases lining up with TRBD2. Germline V CDR1 and CDR2: SGHAT, FQNNGV. This CDR3 contains 14 residues. Trimming cost V 3 bases and J 15 bases; bases outside gene matches: 13. This CDR3 is CASSFNGGSGRWFF. CDR3 in DNA: TGTGCCAGCAGCTTCAACGGAGGGAGCGGGAGATGGTTCTTC.

This rearrangement joins TRBV7-9 to TRBJ1-4, with 10 bases fitting TRBD1. V dropped 6 bases and J dropped 4; count of bases not matched to a gene: 14. There are 18 residues in the CDR3. Germline V lookup: CDR1 SEHNR, CDR2 FQNEAQ (reference sequence). The chain's CDR3 is CASRDRVDRGLSNEKLFF. For the CDR3, the DNA is TGTGCCAGCAGGGACCGAGTCGACAGGGGGCTTAGTAATGAAAAACTGTTTTTT.

The V gene is TRBV5-1, the J gene TRBJ1-4, with D possibly matching TRBD1 (5 bases). Trimming left V 6 bases short and J 7 bases short, with 16 bases between. From germline, CDR1 is SGHRS and CDR2 YFSETQ. The CDR3 has 14 residues. Written as DNA, the CDR3 is TGCGCCAGCAAGGGGACTCCAGGGACTGAAAAACTGTTTTTT. Translated, it gives CASKGTPGTEKLFF. Filled out from reference TRBV5-1 and TRBJ1-4, the complete variable domain reads KAGVTQTPRYLIKTRGQQVTLSCSPISGHRSVSWYQQTPGQGLQFLFEYFSETQRNKGNFPGRFSGRQFSNSRSEMNVSTLELGDSALYLCASKGTPGTEKLFFGSGTQLSVL.

The chain is built from TRBV12-5 and TRBJ2-1, with TRBD1 identical over 10 bases. The CDR3 length is 15 residues. Germline V CDR1 and CDR2: LGHNT, FRNRAP. The ends lost 5 bases at V and 7 bases at J; junction bases unmatched: 8. CDR3 residues: CASGPTGTGDNEQFF. In DNA, the CDR3 is TGTGCTAGTGGTCCCACCGGGACAGGGGATAATGAGCAGTTCTTC.

The chain links TRBV5-1 to TRBJ1-2, with 9 positions matching TRBD1. The CDR3 runs to 15 residues. Germline CDR1 and CDR2: SGHRS and YFSETQ. Unmatched junction bases numbered 8, after V lost 2 bases and J lost 6 bases. The CDR3 nucleotides read TGCGCCAGCAGCTTACCTGGGACAGGGTCAAATGGCTACACCTTC. Translated, it gives CASSLPGTGSNGYTF.

V usage is TRBV19 and J usage is TRBJ1-2; D gene ambiguous. V gave up 6 bases and J gave up 11 bases, with 16 bases separating them. CDR1 and CDR2 from the germline V gene are LNHDA and SQIVND (reference sequence). This CDR3 has 12 residues. CDR3 DNA sequence: TGTGCCAGTAGCCTCCAGGCGCTGCAGTACACCTTC. Translated: CASSLQALQYTF.

This chain joins TRBV4-3 and TRBJ1-1; 10 bases are a match to TRBD1. This CDR3 spans 15 amino acids. CDR1 LGHNA and CDR2 YSLEER come from the germline V gene. After removal of 4 bases from V and 6 bases from J, the junction contained 8 bases not matched to a gene. The CDR3 loop reads CASSLLGDRGSEAFF. CDR3 coding DNA: TGCGCCAGCAGCCTTTTAGGGGACAGGGGATCTGAAGCTTTCTTT.

The V and J genes are TRBV21-1 and TRBJ2-1; no check of the table's D call, TRBD2, against the DNA was made. TRBV21-1 is classified as a pseudogene. The CDR3 has 15 residues. As DNA, the CDR3 is TGTGCCAGCAGCAAAGTGCGGGGCCTCTACAATGAGCAGTTCTTC. Amino acid sequence: CASSKVRGLYNEQFF.

This sequence joins TRBV19 and TRBJ1-5, with a tentative D call TRBD1 (5 bases). The CDR3 sequence is 15 residues long. From germline, CDR1 is LNHDA and CDR2 SQIVND (reference sequence). Trimming removed 2 bases from V and 2 bases from J, with 10 bases in between. The CDR3, as DNA: TGTGCCAGTAGTATACCAGGGTTTGGCAATCAGCCCCAGCATTTT. This gives the protein CASSIPGFGNQPQHF. The complete variable domain, with remaining parts taken from reference TRBV19 and TRBJ1-5, reads DGGITQSPKYLFRKEGQNVTLSCEQNLNHDAMYWYRQDPGQGLRLIYYSQIVNDFQKGDIAEGYSVSREKKESFPLTVTSAQKNPTAFYLCASSIPGFGNQPQHFGDGTRLSIL.

J is TRBJ1-4 and V is TRBV5-1, with a weak D call TRBD1 (6 bases). Deletions cut 6 bases from V and 5 bases from J, with 14 bases between. Germline CDR1 is SGHRS and CDR2 is YFSETQ. The CDR3 covers 14 residues. The CDR3 DNA follows: TGCGCCAGCAAAGTGTGGCAGGGGAATGAAAAACTGTTTTTT. Protein sequence: CASKVWQGNEKLFF.

J is TRBJ1-4 and V is TRBV4-3, with a possible D match to TRBD1 (5 bases). The CDR3 spans 15 residues. The ends were cut back, 1 base at V and 7 bases at J, with 13 bases in the middle. Germline V lookup: CDR1 LGHNA, CDR2 YSLEER. For the CDR3, the DNA is TGCGCCAGCAGCCAAGGGGGGAGGGCGGGTGAAAAACTGTTTTTT. It translates to CASSQGGRAGEKLFF.

This chain joins TRBV5-6 and TRBJ1-4; 10 bases are a match to TRBD1. V gave up 3 bases and J gave up 8 bases; unmatched junction bases: 7. This CDR3 contains 15 residues. The V gene's germline CDR1 is SGHDT and CDR2 YYEEEE. CDR3: CASSYRQGALEKLFF. DNA for the CDR3: TGTGCCAGCAGCTACCGACAGGGGGCTTTAGAAAAACTGTTTTTT.

The gene calls are TRBV19 and TRBJ2-3; a weak D match, TRBD1 (5 bases). V gave up 3 bases and J gave up 4 bases, with 8 bases separating them. Germline assignment: CDR1 LNHDA and CDR2 SQIVND (reference sequence). The length of the CDR3 is 13 residues. This CDR3 reads CASSMGRADTQYF. CDR3 DNA: TGTGCCAGTAGTATGGGCAGGGCAGATACGCAGTATTTT.